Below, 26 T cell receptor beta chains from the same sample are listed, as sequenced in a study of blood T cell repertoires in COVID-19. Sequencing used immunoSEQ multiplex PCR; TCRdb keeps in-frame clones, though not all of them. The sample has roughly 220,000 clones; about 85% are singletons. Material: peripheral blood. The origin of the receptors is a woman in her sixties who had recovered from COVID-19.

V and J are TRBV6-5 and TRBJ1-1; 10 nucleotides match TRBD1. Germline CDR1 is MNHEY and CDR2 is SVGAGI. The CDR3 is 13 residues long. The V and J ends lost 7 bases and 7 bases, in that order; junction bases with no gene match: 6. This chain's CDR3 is CASTVTGGSEAFF. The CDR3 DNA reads TGTGCCAGCACCGTGACAGGGGGCAGTGAAGCTTTCTTT.

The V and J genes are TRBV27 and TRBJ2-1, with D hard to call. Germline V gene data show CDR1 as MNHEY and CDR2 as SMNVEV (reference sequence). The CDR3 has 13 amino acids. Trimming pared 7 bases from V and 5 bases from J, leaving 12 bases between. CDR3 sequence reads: CASMWLDHNEQFF. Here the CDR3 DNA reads TGTGCCAGCATGTGGCTAGATCACAATGAGCAGTTCTTC.

CDR3 loop: CASRERGGPPSTDTQYF. In nucleotides, the CDR3 is TGTGCCAGCAGAGAGCGGGGGGGCCCACCCTCCACCGATACGCAGTATTTT. The J gene is TRBJ2-3, the V gene TRBV9, with 10 bases identical to TRBD2. V was clipped by 5 bases and J by 6 bases; unmatched bases: 15. Germline CDR1 is SGDLS and CDR2 is YYNGEE. This CDR3 spans 17 amino acids.

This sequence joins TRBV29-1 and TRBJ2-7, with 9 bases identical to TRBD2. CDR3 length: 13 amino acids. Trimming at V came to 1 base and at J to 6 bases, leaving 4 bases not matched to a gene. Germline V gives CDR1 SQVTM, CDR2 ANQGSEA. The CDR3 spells CSVEGLAGSEQYF. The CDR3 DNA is TGCAGCGTTGAAGGGCTAGCGGGGAGCGAGCAGTACTTC.

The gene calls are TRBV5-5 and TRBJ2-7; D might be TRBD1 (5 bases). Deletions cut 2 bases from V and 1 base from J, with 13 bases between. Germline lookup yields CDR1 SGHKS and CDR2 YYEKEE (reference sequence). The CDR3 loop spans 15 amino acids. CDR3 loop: CASSFGAGNSYEQYF. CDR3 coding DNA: TGTGCCAGCAGCTTTGGGGCAGGCAATTCCTACGAGCAGTACTTC.

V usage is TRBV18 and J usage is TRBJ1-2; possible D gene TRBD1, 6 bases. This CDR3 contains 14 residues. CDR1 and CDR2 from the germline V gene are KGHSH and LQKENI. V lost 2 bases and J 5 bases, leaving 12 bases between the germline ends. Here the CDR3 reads CASSPSGAEYGYTF. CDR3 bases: TGTGCCAGCTCACCATCAGGGGCGGAGTATGGCTACACCTTC.

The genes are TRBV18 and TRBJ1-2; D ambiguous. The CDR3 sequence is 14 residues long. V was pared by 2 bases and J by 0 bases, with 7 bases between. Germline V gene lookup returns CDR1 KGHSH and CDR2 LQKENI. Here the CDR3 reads CASSPDGANYGYTF. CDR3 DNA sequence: TGTGCCAGCTCACCAGACGGAGCTAACTATGGCTACACCTTC.

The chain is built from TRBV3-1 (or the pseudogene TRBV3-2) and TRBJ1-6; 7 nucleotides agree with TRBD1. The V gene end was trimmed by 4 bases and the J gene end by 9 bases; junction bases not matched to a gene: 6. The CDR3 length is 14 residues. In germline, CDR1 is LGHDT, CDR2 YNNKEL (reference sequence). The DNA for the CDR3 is TGTGCCAGCAGCCCACGACAGGGCGGTTCACCCCTCCACTTT. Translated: CASSPRQGGSPLHF.

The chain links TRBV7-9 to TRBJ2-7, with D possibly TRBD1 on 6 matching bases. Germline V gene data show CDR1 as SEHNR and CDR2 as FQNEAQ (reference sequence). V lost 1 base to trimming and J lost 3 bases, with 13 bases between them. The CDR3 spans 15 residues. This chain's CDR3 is CASSLVDRSNYEQYF. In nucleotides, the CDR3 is TGTGCCAGCAGCTTAGTAGACAGGAGCAACTACGAGCAGTACTTC.

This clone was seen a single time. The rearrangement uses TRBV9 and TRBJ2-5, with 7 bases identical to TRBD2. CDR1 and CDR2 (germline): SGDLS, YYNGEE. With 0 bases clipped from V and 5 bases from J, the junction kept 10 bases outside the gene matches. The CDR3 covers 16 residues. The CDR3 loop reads CASSVVPAGSLETQYF. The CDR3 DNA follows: TGTGCCAGCAGCGTAGTTCCAGCGGGGTCTCTCGAGACCCAGTACTTC. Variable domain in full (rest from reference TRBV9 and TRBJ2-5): DSGVTQTPKHLITATGQRVTLRCSPRSGDLSVYWYQQSLDQGLQFLIQYYNGEERAKGNILERFSAQQFPDLHSELNLSSLELGDSALYFCASSVVPAGSLETQYFGPGTRLLVL.

CDR3 sequence: CAWSVRQGGEKLFF. CDR3 sequence (DNA): TGTGCCTGGAGTGTACGACAGGGCGGTGAAAAACTGTTTTTT. The chain carries TRBV30 and TRBJ1-4; 7 bases align to TRBD1. V shed 0 bases and J 7 bases; nucleotides not matched to a gene: 5. The CDR3 consists of 14 residues. Germline CDR1 is GTSNPN and CDR2 is SVGIG (reference sequence).

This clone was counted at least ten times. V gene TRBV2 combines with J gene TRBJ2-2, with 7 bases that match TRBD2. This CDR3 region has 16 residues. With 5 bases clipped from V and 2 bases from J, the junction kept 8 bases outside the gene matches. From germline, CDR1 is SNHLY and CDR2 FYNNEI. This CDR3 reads CASSRAGGTNTGELFF. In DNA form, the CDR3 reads TGTGCCAGCAGTCGAGCCGGGGGGACTAACACCGGGGAGCTGTTTTTT.

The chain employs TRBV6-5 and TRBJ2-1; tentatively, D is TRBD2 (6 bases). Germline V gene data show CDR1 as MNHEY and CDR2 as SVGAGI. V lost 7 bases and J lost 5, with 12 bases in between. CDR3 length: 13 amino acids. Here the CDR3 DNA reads TGTGCCAGCACCCGATGGAGGGACAATGAGCAGTTCTTC. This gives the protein CASTRWRDNEQFF.

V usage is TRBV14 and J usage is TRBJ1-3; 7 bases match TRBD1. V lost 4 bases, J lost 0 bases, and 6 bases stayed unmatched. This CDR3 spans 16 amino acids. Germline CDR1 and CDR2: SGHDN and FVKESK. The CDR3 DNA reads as TGTGCCAGCAGCCCGTACAGGGGACCCTCTGGAAACACCATATATTTT. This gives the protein CASSPYRGPSGNTIYF.

In nucleotides, the CDR3 is TGTGCCAGCAGCTTGACAGGGGGGATTGGCTACACCTTC. Protein: CASSLTGGIGYTF. The rearrangement uses TRBV7-9 and TRBJ1-2, with 9 bases identical to TRBD1. This CDR3 is 13 amino acids long. Germline V lookup: CDR1 SEHNR, CDR2 FQNEAQ (reference sequence). The J segment lost 7 bases and the V segment lost 3 bases, leaving 3 bases of the junction unmatched. Filled out from reference TRBV7-9 and TRBJ1-2, the complete variable domain reads DTGVSQNPRHKITKRGQNVTFRCDPISEHNRLYWYRQTLGQGPEFLTYFQNEAQLEKSRLLSDRFSAERPKGSFSTLEIQRTEQGDSAMYLCASSLTGGIGYTFGSGTRLTVV.

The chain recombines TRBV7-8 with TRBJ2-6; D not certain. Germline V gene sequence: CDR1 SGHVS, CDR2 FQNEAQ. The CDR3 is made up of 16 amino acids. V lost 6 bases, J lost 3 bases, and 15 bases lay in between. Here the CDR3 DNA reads TGTGCCAGCAGTTCAGTACGGGTTAGTGGGGCCAACGTCCTGACTTTC. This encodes CASSSVRVSGANVLTF.

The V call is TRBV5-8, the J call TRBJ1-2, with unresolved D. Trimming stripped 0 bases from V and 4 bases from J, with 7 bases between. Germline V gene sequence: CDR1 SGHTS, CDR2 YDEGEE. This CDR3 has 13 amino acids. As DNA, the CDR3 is TGTGCCAGCAGCTTGGGCTCTATCTATGGCTACACCTTC. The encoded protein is CASSLGSIYGYTF.

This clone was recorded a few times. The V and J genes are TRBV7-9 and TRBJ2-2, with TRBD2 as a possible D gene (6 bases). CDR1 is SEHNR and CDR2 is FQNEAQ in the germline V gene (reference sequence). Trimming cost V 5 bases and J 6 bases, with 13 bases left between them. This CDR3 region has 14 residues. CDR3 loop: CASSTRTNAGELFF. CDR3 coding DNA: TGTGCCAGCAGCACCCGGACTAATGCCGGGGAGCTGTTTTTT.

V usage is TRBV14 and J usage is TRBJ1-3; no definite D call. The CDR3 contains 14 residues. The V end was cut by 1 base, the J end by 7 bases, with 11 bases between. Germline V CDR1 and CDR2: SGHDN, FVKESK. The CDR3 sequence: CASSQGAVGNTIYF. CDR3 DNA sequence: TGTGCCAGCAGCCAAGGGGCAGTTGGCAACACCATATATTTT.

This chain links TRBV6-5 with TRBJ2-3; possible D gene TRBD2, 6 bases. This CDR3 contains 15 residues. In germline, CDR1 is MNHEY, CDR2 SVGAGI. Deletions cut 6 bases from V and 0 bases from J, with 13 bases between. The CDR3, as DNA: TGTGCCAGCAGCCCAACCGGGACTAGCACAGATACGCAGTATTTT. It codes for CASSPTGTSTDTQYF.

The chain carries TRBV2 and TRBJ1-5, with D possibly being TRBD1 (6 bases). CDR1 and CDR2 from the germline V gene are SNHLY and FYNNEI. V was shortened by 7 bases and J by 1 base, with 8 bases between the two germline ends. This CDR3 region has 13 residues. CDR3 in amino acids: CASNRESNQPQHF. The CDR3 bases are TGTGCCAGCAACAGGGAGAGCAATCAGCCCCAGCATTTT.

For the CDR3, the DNA is TGTGCCAGCAGTGTCCGGGGTTCGTTTCCGAAGTTCTTC. Translated: CASSVRGSFPKFF. This rearrangement joins TRBV2 to TRBJ2-1; tentatively, D is TRBD2 (5 bases). Germline V gene lookup returns CDR1 SNHLY and CDR2 FYNNEI. V lost 4 bases to trimming and J lost 14 bases, with 18 bases between them. The CDR3 runs 13 residues.

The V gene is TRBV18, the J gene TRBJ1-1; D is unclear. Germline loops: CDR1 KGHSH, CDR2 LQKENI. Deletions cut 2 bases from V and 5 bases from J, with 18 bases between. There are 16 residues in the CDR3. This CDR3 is CASSPSTFGSGTEAFF. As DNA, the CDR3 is TGTGCCAGCTCACCATCGACCTTCGGGTCCGGGACTGAAGCTTTCTTT.

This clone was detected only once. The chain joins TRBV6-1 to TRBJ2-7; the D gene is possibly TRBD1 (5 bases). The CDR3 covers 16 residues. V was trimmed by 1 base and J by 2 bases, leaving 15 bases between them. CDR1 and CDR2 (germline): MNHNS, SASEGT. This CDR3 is CASSEGKWGATYEQYF. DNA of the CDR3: TGTGCCAGCAGTGAAGGAAAGTGGGGCGCAACCTACGAGCAGTACTTC.

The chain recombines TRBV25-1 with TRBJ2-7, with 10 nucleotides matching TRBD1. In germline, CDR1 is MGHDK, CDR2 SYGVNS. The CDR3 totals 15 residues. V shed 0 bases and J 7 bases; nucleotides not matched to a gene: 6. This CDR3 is CASSEYGTGVGEQYF. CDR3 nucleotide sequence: TGTGCCAGCAGTGAATATGGGACAGGGGTGGGTGAGCAGTACTTC.

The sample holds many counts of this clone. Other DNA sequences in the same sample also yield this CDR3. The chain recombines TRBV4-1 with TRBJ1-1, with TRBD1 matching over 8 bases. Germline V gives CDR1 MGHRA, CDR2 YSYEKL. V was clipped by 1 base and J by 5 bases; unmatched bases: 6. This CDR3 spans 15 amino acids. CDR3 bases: TGCGCCAGCAGCCAAGCGTACAGGGGGAGAACTGAAGCTTTCTTT. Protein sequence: CASSQAYRGRTEAFF.